One sample yielded the 5 T cell receptor beta chains listed below, sequenced in a study of blood T cell repertoires in COVID-19. The protocol was immunoSEQ multiplex PCR, while the TCRdb copy is restricted to in-frame clones and leaves out a portion. The sample consists of some 160,000 clones, approximately 80% of them appearing once. The specimen sequenced was peripheral blood. The receptors stem from a woman aged 45-65 years with acute or convalescent COVID-19.

The chain employs TRBV3-1 (or the pseudogene TRBV3-2) and TRBJ1-1; maybe TRBD1 (6 bases). The CDR3 sequence is 14 residues long. Germline loops: CDR1 LGHDT, CDR2 YNNKEL (reference sequence). Trimming stripped 2 bases from V and 4 bases from J, with 11 bases between. The CDR3 region is CASSQTGRGTEAFF. The DNA of the CDR3 is TGTGCCAGCAGCCAAACAGGGAGGGGCACTGAAGCTTTCTTT.

Here the CDR3 reads CASSQTGWETQYF. The CDR3 DNA sequence: TGCGCCAGCAGCCAGACAGGCTGGGAGACCCAGTACTTC. V and J are TRBV5-1 and TRBJ2-5, with a weak D call TRBD1 (6 bases). The V end lost 4 bases, the J end lost 5 bases, and 12 bases lay between the germline ends. The CDR3 sequence is 13 residues long. Per germline, CDR1 SGHRS and CDR2 YFSETQ.

The CDR3 spells CASSLDNLNQPQHF. The CDR3 coding sequence is TGCGCCAGCAGCTTGGATAATCTGAATCAGCCCCAGCATTTT. The gene calls are TRBV5-1 and TRBJ1-5; no firm D call. This CDR3 is 14 amino acids long. The germline CDR1 and CDR2 sequences are SGHRS and YFSETQ. Trimming shortened V by 0 bases and J by 4 bases, and 8 bases separated the two germline ends.

CDR3 loop: CASSPMGGKETQYF. The CDR3 region has the DNA TGTGCCAGCAGCCCCATGGGGGGTAAAGAGACCCAGTACTTC. The V gene is TRBV9, the J gene TRBJ2-5, with TRBD2 as a possible D gene (6 bases). Germline assignment: CDR1 SGDLS and CDR2 YYNGEE. This CDR3 has 14 amino acids. V was trimmed by 4 bases and J by 3 bases, leaving 13 bases between them.

CDR3 sequence reads: CAHPGGCHGYTF. The CDR3 nucleotides read TGTGCCCACCCCGGAGGGTGCCATGGCTACACCTTC. The gene calls are TRBV27 and TRBJ1-2, with D uncertain. The CDR3 has 12 amino acids. The V and J ends lost 11 bases and 6 bases respectively, with 16 bases between them. The germline V gene has CDR1 MNHEY and CDR2 SMNVEV (reference sequence).